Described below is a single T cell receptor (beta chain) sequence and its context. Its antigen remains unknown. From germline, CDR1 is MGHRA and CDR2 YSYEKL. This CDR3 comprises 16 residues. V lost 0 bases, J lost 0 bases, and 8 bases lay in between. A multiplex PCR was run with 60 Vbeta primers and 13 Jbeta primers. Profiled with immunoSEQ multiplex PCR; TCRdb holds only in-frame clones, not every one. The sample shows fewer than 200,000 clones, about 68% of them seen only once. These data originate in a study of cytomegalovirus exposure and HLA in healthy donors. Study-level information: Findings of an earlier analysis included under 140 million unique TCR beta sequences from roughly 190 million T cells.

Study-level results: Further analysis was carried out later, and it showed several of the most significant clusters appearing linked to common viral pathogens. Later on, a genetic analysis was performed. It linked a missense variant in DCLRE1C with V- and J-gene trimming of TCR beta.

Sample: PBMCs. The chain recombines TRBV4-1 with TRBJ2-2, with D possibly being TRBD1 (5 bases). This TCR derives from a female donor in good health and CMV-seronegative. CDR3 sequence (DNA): TGCGCCAGCAGCCAAGAAACAGGCGCGAACACCGGGGAGCTGTTTTTT. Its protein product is CASSQETGANTGELFF.